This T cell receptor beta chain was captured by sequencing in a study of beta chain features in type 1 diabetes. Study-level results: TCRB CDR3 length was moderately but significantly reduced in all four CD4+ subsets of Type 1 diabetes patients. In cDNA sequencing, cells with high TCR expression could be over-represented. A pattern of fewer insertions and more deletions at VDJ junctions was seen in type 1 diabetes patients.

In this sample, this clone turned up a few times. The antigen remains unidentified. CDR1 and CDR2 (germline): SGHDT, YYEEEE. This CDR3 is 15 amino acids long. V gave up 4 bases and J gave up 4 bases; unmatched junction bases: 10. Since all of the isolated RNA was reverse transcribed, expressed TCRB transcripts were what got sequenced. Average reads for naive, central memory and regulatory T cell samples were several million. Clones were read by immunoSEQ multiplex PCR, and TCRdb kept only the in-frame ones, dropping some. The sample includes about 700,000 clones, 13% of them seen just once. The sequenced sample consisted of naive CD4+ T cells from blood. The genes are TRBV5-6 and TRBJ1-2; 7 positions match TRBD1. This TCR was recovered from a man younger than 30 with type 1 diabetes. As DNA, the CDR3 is TGTGCCAGCAGCCGATCCGGGACAGCGCCCTATGGCTACACCTTC. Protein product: CASSRSGTAPYGYTF.